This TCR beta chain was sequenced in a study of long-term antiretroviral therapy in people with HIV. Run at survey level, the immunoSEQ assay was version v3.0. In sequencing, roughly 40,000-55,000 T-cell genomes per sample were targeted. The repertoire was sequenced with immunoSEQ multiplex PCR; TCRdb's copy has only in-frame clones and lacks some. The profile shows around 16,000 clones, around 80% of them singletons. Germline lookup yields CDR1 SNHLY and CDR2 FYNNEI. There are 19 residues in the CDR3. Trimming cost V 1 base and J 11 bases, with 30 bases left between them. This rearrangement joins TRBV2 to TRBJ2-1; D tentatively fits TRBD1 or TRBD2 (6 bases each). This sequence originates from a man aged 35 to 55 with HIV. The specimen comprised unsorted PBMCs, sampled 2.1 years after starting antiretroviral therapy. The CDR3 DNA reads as TGTGCCAGCAGTGAAGGGATGTATCTCCAAGGGGGATCGGGGGAGAAGCAGTTCTTC. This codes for CASSEGMYLQGGSGEKQFF.